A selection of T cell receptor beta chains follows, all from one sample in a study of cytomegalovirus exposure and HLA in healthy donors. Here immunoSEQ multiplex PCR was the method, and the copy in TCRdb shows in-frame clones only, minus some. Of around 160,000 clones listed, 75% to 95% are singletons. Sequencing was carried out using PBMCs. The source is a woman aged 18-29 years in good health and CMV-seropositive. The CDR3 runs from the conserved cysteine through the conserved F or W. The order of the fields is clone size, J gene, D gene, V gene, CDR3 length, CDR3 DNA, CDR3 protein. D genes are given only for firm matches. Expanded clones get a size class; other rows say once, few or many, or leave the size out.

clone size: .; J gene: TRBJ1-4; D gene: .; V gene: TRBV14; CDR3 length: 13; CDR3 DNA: TGTGCCAGCAGCCAAAGGTTGAGGGAAAAACTGTTTTTT; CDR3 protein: CASSQRLREKLFF
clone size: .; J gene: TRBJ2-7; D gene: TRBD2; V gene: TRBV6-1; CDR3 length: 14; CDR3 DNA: TGTGCCAGCAGGCCTAGCGGGAGCATCTACGAGCAGTACTTC; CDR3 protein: CASRPSGSIYEQYF
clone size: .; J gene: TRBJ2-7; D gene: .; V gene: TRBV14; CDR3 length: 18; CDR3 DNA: TGTGCCAGCAGCCATTTTCCCTCTCGGGCAGGGTACAGGAACGAGCAGTACTTC; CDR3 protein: CASSHFPSRAGYRNEQYF
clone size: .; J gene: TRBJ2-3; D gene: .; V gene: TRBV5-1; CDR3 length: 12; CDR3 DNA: TGCGCCAGCAGCTTCTCGGGGGATACGCAGTATTTT; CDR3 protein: CASSFSGDTQYF
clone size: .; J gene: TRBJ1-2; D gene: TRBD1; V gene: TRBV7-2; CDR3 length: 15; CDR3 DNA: TGTGCCAGCAGCTCTCCTGACAGGGACGGCTATGGCTACACCTTC; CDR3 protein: CASSSPDRDGYGYTF
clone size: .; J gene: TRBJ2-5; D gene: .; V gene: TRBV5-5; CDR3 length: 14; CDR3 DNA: TGTGCCAGCAGCTTGGGGGTAGGGGGAGAGACCCAGTACTTC; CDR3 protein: CASSLGVGGETQYF
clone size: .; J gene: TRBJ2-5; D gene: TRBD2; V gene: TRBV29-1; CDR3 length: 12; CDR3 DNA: TGCAGCGTTAGGGAGGGAGGAGAGACCCAGTACTTC; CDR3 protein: CSVREGGETQYF
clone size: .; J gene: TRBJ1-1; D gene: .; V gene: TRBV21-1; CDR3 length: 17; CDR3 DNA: TGTGCCAGCAGCAAACCCAAAGCTCAAAATATGAACACTGAAGCTTTCTTT; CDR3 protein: CASSKPKAQNMNTEAFF
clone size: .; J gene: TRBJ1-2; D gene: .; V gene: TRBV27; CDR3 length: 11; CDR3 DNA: TGTGCCAGCAGGGACAGATGGGGCTACACCTTC; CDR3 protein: CASRDRWGYTF
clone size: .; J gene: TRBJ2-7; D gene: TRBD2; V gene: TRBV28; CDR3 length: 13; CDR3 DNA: TGTGCCAGCAGGACTAGCGGGAGCTACGAGCAGTACTTC; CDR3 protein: CASRTSGSYEQYF
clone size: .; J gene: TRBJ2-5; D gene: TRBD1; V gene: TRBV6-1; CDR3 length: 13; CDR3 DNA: TGTGCCAGCCGGGGGACAGGGCAAGAGACCCAGTACTTC; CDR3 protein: CASRGTGQETQYF
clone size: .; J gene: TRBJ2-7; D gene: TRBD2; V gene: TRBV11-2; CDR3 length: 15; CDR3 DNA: TGTGCCAGCAGCTTCCGACTAGCTGACCCCTACGAGCAGTACTTC; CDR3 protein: CASSFRLADPYEQYF
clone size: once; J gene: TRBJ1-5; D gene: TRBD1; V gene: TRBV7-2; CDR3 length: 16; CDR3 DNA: TGTGCCAGCAGCTTTAGTGACAGGGAGAGCAATCAGCCCCAGCATTTT; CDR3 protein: CASSFSDRESNQPQHF
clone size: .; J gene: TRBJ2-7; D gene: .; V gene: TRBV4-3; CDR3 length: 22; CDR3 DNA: TGCGCCAGCAGCCAAGATTTTAAACCCCAGGACTACTTTCCCTCCATCTCCTACGAGCAGTACTTC; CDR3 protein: CASSQDFKPQDYFPSISYEQYF
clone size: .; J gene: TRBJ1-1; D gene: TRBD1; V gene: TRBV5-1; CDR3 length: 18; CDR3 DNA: TGCGCCAGCAGCTTAGGACAGGGGCGTATGATTATGGACACTGAAGCTTTCTTT; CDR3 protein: CASSLGQGRMIMDTEAFF